Below, 32 T cell receptor beta chains from the same sample are listed, as sequenced in a study of T cell clonality in common variable immunodeficiency. Study findings and constraints: Common variable immunodeficiency TCR beta sequences reportedly had fewer deletions and N-nucleotide insertions.

Method: immunoSEQ multiplex PCR; TCRdb's copy keeps in-frame clones and lacks some. This sample carries 25,000 or so clones, none of them present only once. These receptors have no known antigen. The material sequenced was peripheral blood mononuclear cells. The origin of the receptors is a human donor with common variable immunodeficiency.

This clone was found many times. The junction does not match germline at one end; this may be a read error. From the germline J gene comes the end of the CDR3, since the read stops 3 residues before it. The gene calls are TRBV20-1 and TRBJ1-4, with 7 nucleotides matching TRBD1. This CDR3 is built from 13 residues. Germline CDR1 is DFQATT and CDR2 is SNEGSKA (reference sequence). This CDR3 reads CSARAGQREKLFF. The part of the CDR3 DNA that was read is TGCAGTGCCAGAGCGGGACAGAGGGAAAAA.

This clone was seen only a few times. Read data end 3 residues before the CDR3 end; the end is taken from the germline J gene. V usage is TRBV19 and J usage is TRBJ1-2; 8 positions match TRBD1. Germline V gives CDR1 LNHDA, CDR2 SQIVND (reference sequence). The CDR3 is 13 residues long. The DNA read from the CDR3 is TGTGCCAGTAGTATAGGGACAGGGAGAGGC. It specifies CASSIGTGRG. The whole CDR3 protein is CASSIGTGRGYTF.

This clone was detected ten times or more. The CDR3 end lies 3 residues beyond the end of the read and is filled in from the germline J gene. V gene TRBV29-1 combines with J gene TRBJ1-3; unclear D gene. CDR1 is SQVTM, CDR2 ANQGSEA, per germline. CDR3 length: 12 residues. Trimming pared 4 bases from V and 0 bases from J, leaving 4 bases between. The part of the CDR3 DNA that was read is TGCAGCGTTGCCATCTCTGGAAACACC. Residues: CSVAISGNT. The whole CDR3 protein reads CSVAISGNTIYF.

This clone was picked up many times. The read falls 3 residues short of the CDR3 end, and the missing part is taken from the germline J gene. This chain uses TRBV20-1 with TRBJ2-7; TRBD2 aligns across 12 bases. CDR1 is DFQATT and CDR2 is SNEGSKA in the germline V gene (reference sequence). V shed 2 bases, J shed 4 bases, and the junction held 6 bases outside the gene matches. The CDR3 loop spans 15 amino acids. The CDR3 loop reads CSARRATSGSYEQYF. The sequenced CDR3 bases are TGCAGTGCTAGACGGGCGACTAGCGGGAGTTACGAG.

This clone was recorded a few times. From the germline J gene comes the end of the CDR3, since the read stops 3 residues before it. The chain carries TRBV6-1 and TRBJ1-5; 7 bases match TRBD1. The V segment lost 3 bases and the J segment 5 bases; nucleotides outside the gene matches: 1. This CDR3 has 13 residues. Germline CDR1 MNHNS, CDR2 SASEGT. CDR3 bases read: TGTGCCAGCAGTGACAGGGGGGATCAGCCC. Translated, it gives CASSDRGDQP. The whole CDR3 sequence reads CASSDRGDQPQHF.

Many counts were recorded for this clone. This chain's CDR3 is CASSLALGLAYGYTF. Incomplete CDR3 DNA: TGCGCCAGCAGCTTGGCACTGGGGCTTGCCTATGGC. The chain carries TRBV5-1 and TRBJ1-2; D possibly corresponds to TRBD1 (5 bases). The read gets to within 3 residues of the CDR3 end, and the germline J gene fills in the rest. The CDR3 spans 15 residues. CDR1 is SGHRS, CDR2 YFSETQ, per germline. V lost 0 bases and J 4 bases, leaving 13 bases between the germline ends.

A remark on this clone: The CDR3 extends 3 residues past the end of the read, so its final part is completed from the germline J gene. This sequence joins TRBV30 and TRBJ2-5; D gene ambiguous. Germline loops: CDR1 GTSNPN, CDR2 SVGIG (reference sequence). V lost 5 bases and J 3 bases, leaving 10 bases between the germline ends. The CDR3 length is 12 residues. CDR3 amino acids: CAWAQLEETQYF. The CDR3 bases that were read are TGTGCCTGGGCCCAGCTAGAAGAGACC.

CDR3 sequence: CASSPPTGRHEQYF. The part of the CDR3 DNA that was read is TGTGCCAGCAGCCCCCCGACAGGGCGGCACGAG. V is TRBV7-9 and J is TRBJ2-7, with 7 bases lining up with TRBD1. The read halts 3 residues ahead of the CDR3 end, with the missing end drawn from the germline J gene. V lost 5 bases, J lost 5 bases, and 9 bases stayed unmatched. Germline V gene sequence: CDR1 SEHNR, CDR2 FQNEAQ (reference sequence). This CDR3 region has 14 residues. Using reference TRBV7-9 and TRBJ2-7 for the parts outside the CDR3, the full variable domain is DTGVSQNPRHKITKRGQNVTFRCDPISEHNRLYWYRQTLGQGPEFLTYFQNEAQLEKSRLLSDRFSAERPKGSFSTLEIQRTEQGDSAMYLCASSPPTGRHEQYFGPGTRLTVT.

This clone was counted between two and nine times. Read coverage stops 3 residues before the CDR3 terminus; the germline J gene supplies the remainder. The chain recombines TRBV10-2 with TRBJ2-5; a possible D gene is TRBD2 (5 bases). Germline-derived CDR1 and CDR2 are WSHSY and SAAADI. The CDR3 consists of 14 residues. The V end was cut by 7 bases, the J end by 1 base, with 13 bases between. Partial CDR3 DNA: TGCGCCAGCACCGACGGACTGTTCCAAGAGACC. As protein: CASTDGLFQET. The full CDR3 reads CASTDGLFQETQYF.

This clone has at least ten counts. The read ends 3 residues early relative to the CDR3; the germline J gene fills the gap. The chain uses TRBV7-3 and TRBJ2-5, with TRBD2 identical over 14 bases. CDR1 is SGHTA, CDR2 FQGTGA, per germline. CDR3 length equals 18 residues. With V trimmed by 2 bases and J by 3 bases, 8 bases remained unmatched. Partial CDR3 DNA: TGTGCCAGCAGCTTACCGGGACTAGCGGGAGAGGGGGAAGAGACC. Amino acids: CASSLPGLAGEGEET. The whole CDR3 protein is CASSLPGLAGEGEETQYF.

This clone was seen a few times. The read finishes 3 residues shy of the CDR3 end, and the germline J gene is used to complete it. The chain joins TRBV6-1 to TRBJ2-7; perhaps TRBD2 as D (6 bases). Germline CDR1 is MNHNS and CDR2 is SASEGT. There are 13 residues in the CDR3. V was pared by 4 bases and J by 4 bases, with 11 bases between. The sequenced CDR3 bases are TGTGCCAGCAGTGGCGGGACTGGGTACGAG. It codes for CASSGGTGYE. The CDR3 in its entirety is CASSGGTGYEQYF.

This clone showed up many times. The part of the CDR3 DNA that was read is TGTGCCAGCAGCTTACCGTCCAGCTATGGC. Its protein product is CASSLPSSYG. The full CDR3 sequence reads CASSLPSSYGYTF. V gene TRBV7-9 combines with J gene TRBJ1-2, with D unresolved. The read ends 3 residues early relative to the CDR3; the germline J gene fills the gap. CDR1 is SEHNR and CDR2 is FQNEAQ in the germline V gene (reference sequence). CDR3 length: 13 residues. V lost 2 bases and J 4 bases, leaving 8 bases between the germline ends. Full variable domain (missing parts from reference TRBV7-9 and TRBJ1-2): DTGVSQNPRHKITKRGQNVTFRCDPISEHNRLYWYRQTLGQGPEFLTYFQNEAQLEKSRLLSDRFSAERPKGSFSTLEIQRTEQGDSAMYLCASSLPSSYGYTFGSGTRLTVV.

This clone appeared many times. The CDR3 goes on 3 residues after the read ends, and that part is filled in from the germline J gene. This chain links TRBV7-3 with TRBJ2-3; 8 bases are a match to TRBD1. Trimming took 5 bases from V and 2 from J; bases not matched to a gene: 6. The CDR3 length is 15 residues. Germline V gene lookup returns CDR1 SGHTA and CDR2 FQGTGA. CDR3 loop: CASSEGGQVTDTQYF. The part of the CDR3 DNA that was read is TGTGCCAGCAGCGAAGGGGGACAGGTCACAGATACG.

This clone was detected only a few times. A junction end diverges from the germline sequence, so it may reflect a read error. The read terminates 3 residues ahead of where the CDR3 ends, so the germline J gene completes it. The chain combines TRBV7-7 with TRBJ2-2; D ambiguous. This CDR3 spans 12 amino acids. CDR1 and CDR2 from the germline V gene are SSHAT and FNYEAQ (reference sequence). This CDR3 reads CASSFTGGELFF. CDR3 DNA (partial): TGTGCTAGCAGCTTTACCGGCGGGGAG.

This clone was detected many times. CDR3 sequence: CASSILLGGGAGNEQFF. The CDR3 bases that were read are TGTGCCAGTAGTATCCTACTGGGCGGGGGGGCAGGTAATGAG. The chain uses TRBV19 and TRBJ2-1; TRBD2 aligns across 9 bases. The read ends 3 residues early relative to the CDR3; the germline J gene fills the gap. This CDR3 is built from 17 residues. After removal of 3 bases from V and 7 bases from J, the junction contained 13 bases not matched to a gene. Germline-derived CDR1 and CDR2 are LNHDA and SQIVND (reference sequence). The whole variable domain, filled in from reference TRBV19 and TRBJ2-1, reads DGGITQSPKYLFRKEGQNVTLSCEQNLNHDAMYWYRQDPGQGLRLIYYSQIVNDFQKGDIAEGYSVSREKKESFPLTVTSAQKNPTAFYLCASSILLGGGAGNEQFFGPGTRLTVL.

A few counts support this clone. The missing CDR3 end, 3 residues past where the read stops, is filled in from the germline J gene. The V call is TRBV19, the J call TRBJ2-5; TRBD2 matches at 9 bases. V trimming: 5 bases; J trimming: 5 bases; junction bases outside the gene matches: 12. CDR1 is LNHDA, CDR2 SQIVND, per germline (reference sequence). This CDR3 is 16 amino acids long. CDR3 bases read: TGTGCCAGTAGTCTTAGCGGGAGAGCGGTAGGGGAGACC. It yields the protein CASSLSGRAVGET. The complete CDR3 sequence is CASSLSGRAVGETQYF.

To note about this clone: Coverage ceases 3 residues before the CDR3 finishes, and the germline J gene fills in the end. This sequence joins TRBV2 and TRBJ2-7; D might be TRBD2 (6 bases). V dropped 6 bases and J dropped 0 bases, with 18 bases sitting between them. The CDR3 contains 16 residues. The germline V gene encodes CDR1 SNHLY and CDR2 FYNNEI. The CDR3 bases that were read are TGTGCCAGCAGGGGGGGAGGTAGCGGAGGCTCCTACGAG. The encoded protein is CASRGGGSGGSYE. The whole CDR3 sequence reads CASRGGGSGGSYEQYF.

By share, this clone ranks as medium-sized. The read is 3 residues too short to cover the CDR3 end, so that end is filled in from the germline J gene. The chain couples TRBV2 to TRBJ2-1; 11 bases are shared with TRBD2. The CDR3 is 14 residues long. The junction had 2 bases not matched to a gene; V was cut back by 3 bases and J by 7 bases. Germline values: CDR1 SNHLY, CDR2 FYNNEI. The sequenced CDR3 bases are TGTGCCAGCAGTGAGGCTAGCGGGAGGAATGAG. Translating gives CASSEASGRNE. From start to end, the CDR3 is CASSEASGRNEQFF.

This clone was detected many times. The CDR3 goes on 3 residues after the read ends, and that part is filled in from the germline J gene. This chain joins TRBV5-1 and TRBJ1-2, with TRBD1 matching over 8 bases. The CDR3 has 15 amino acids. CDR1 and CDR2 from the germline V gene are SGHRS and YFSETQ. V shed 3 bases, J shed 6 bases, and the junction held 10 bases outside the gene matches. The CDR3 sequence: CASSSMAGGLDGYTF. Partial CDR3 DNA: TGCGCCAGCAGCTCGATGGCAGGGGGCTTAGATGGC.

This clone occurred many times. The CDR3 end is not reached by the read, which stops 3 residues before it; the germline J gene fills it in. The J gene is TRBJ1-1, the V gene TRBV6-1; D might be TRBD1 (5 bases). The length of the CDR3 is 13 residues. V was clipped by 2 bases and J by 6 bases, with 10 bases between them. Germline V gives CDR1 MNHNS, CDR2 SASEGT. Incomplete CDR3 DNA: TGTGCCAGCAGTGAAAGGCACAGGTCTGAA. Translation: CASSERHRSE. The CDR3, in full, reads CASSERHRSEAFF.

Regarding this clone: The read halts 3 residues ahead of the CDR3 end, with the missing end drawn from the germline J gene. The J gene is TRBJ2-5, the V gene TRBV5-1, with 7 bases matching TRBD2. The germline gives CDR1 SGHRS, CDR2 YFSETQ. CDR3 length equals 14 residues. V shed 0 bases and J 5 bases; nucleotides not matched to a gene: 4. CDR3 DNA, as far as it was read: TGCGCCAGCAGCTTGGAGCGGGGATCCGAGACC. This sequence encodes CASSLERGSET. The CDR3, in full, reads CASSLERGSETQYF.

Details on this clone: The CDR3 end is not reached by the read, which stops 3 residues before it; the germline J gene fills it in. J is TRBJ1-5 and V is TRBV18, with 7 bases that match TRBD1. Germline V gene sequence: CDR1 KGHSH, CDR2 LQKENI. The V and J ends lost 6 bases and 4 bases, in that order; junction bases with no gene match: 9. This CDR3 is 15 amino acids long. The CDR3 is CASSPEQGTNQPQHF. The covered CDR3 bases are TGTGCCAGCTCGCCTGAACAGGGGACAAATCAGCCC.

This clone was found many times. CDR3 DNA (partial): TGTGCCAGCAGCTTATGGACAGGGGGAAATGAG. Protein: CASSLWTGGNE. The full CDR3 sequence reads CASSLWTGGNEQFF. This chain connects TRBV7-2 to TRBJ2-1, with 10 bases lining up with TRBD1. Read data end 3 residues before the CDR3 end; the end is taken from the germline J gene. The CDR3 sequence is 14 residues long. The ends lost 2 bases at V and 7 bases at J; junction bases unmatched: 2. CDR1 SGHTA and CDR2 FQGNSA come from the germline V gene.

Turning to this clone: The read halts 3 residues ahead of the CDR3 end, with the missing end drawn from the germline J gene. The chain has TRBV19 and TRBJ1-1, with 7 bases aligning to TRBD1. J lost 1 base, V lost 5 bases, and 7 bases had no gene match. From germline, CDR1 is LNHDA and CDR2 SQIVND (reference sequence). This CDR3 has 15 amino acids. The CDR3 DNA, read in part, is TGTGCCAGTAGTTTCGGGACAGTAGCGAACACTGAA. Residues: CASSFGTVANTE. The entire CDR3 is CASSFGTVANTEAFF.

The table lists this clone with a few counts. With the read ending 3 residues before the CDR3 end, the germline J gene is used to fill in that end. The chain combines TRBV18 with TRBJ1-1, with D hard to call. CDR1 is KGHSH and CDR2 is LQKENI in the germline V gene. This CDR3 comprises 13 residues. The V end lost 6 bases, the J end lost 3 bases, and 11 bases lay between the germline ends. The CDR3 sequence is CASSSGGHTEAFF. The covered CDR3 bases are TGTGCCAGCTCCTCCGGTGGGCACACTGAA.

This clone occurred many times. The read gets to within 3 residues of the CDR3 end, and the germline J gene fills in the rest. V usage is TRBV18 and J usage is TRBJ2-7, with D perhaps matching TRBD2 (6 bases). The CDR3 sequence is 14 residues long. V lost 2 bases, J lost 6 bases, and 14 bases lay in between. The germline V gene encodes CDR1 KGHSH and CDR2 LQKENI. CDR3 DNA, as far as it was read: TGTGCCAGCTCACCATTGGAGATGGGGGGCGAG. Translated: CASSPLEMGGE. The entire CDR3 is CASSPLEMGGEQYF.

This clone has more than one count but fewer than ten. The read halts 3 residues ahead of the CDR3 end, with the missing end drawn from the germline J gene. The rearrangement links TRBV18 to TRBJ1-1; perhaps TRBD1 as D (5 bases). Trimming took 3 bases from V and 5 from J, leaving 10 bases between them. The CDR3 runs to 13 residues. From germline, CDR1 is KGHSH and CDR2 LQKENI. CDR3 amino acids: CASSPRGETEAFF. CDR3 DNA (partial): TGTGCCAGCTCACCGCGGGGGGAGACTGAA.

This clone was observed a handful of times. Read sequence stops 3 residues before the CDR3 end, and the germline J gene provides the missing end. The chain couples TRBV2 to TRBJ2-5; 10 bases are shared with TRBD1. Germline V gene sequence: CDR1 SNHLY, CDR2 FYNNEI. V lost 9 bases, J lost 5 bases, and 6 bases stayed unmatched. The CDR3 has 13 residues. The DNA read from the CDR3 is TGTGCCAGTATAGGGACAGGGGACGAGACC. Residues: CASIGTGDET. The whole CDR3 sequence is CASIGTGDETQYF.

This clone was seen ten or more times. Read sequence stops 3 residues before the CDR3 end, and the germline J gene provides the missing end. J is TRBJ2-3 and V is TRBV30, with a weak D call TRBD2 (6 bases). Between the trimmed V and J ends, which lost 0 bases and 5 bases, there was a span of 9 bases. In germline, CDR1 is GTSNPN, CDR2 SVGIG (reference sequence). The CDR3 consists of 13 residues. The CDR3 loop is CAWSVGGVDTQYF. The part of the CDR3 DNA that was read is TGTGCCTGGAGTGTCGGGGGAGTAGATACG.

This clone came up a few times. The CDR3 end falls 3 residues outside the read, so it is completed with the germline J gene. J is TRBJ2-1 and V is TRBV7-9; the match to TRBD2 covers 7 bases. V lost 0 bases and J lost 8; bases outside the gene matches: 1. Germline CDR1 SEHNR, CDR2 FQNEAQ (reference sequence). This CDR3 is built from 13 residues. This CDR3 reads CASSLAAGDEQFF. Partial CDR3 DNA: TGTGCCAGCAGCTTAGCGGCGGGGGATGAG.

The table lists this clone with a few counts. The CDR3 end is not reached by the read, which stops 3 residues before it; the germline J gene fills it in. The chain uses TRBV18 and TRBJ1-1; D is possibly TRBD1 (5 bases). Germline V gene data show CDR1 as KGHSH and CDR2 as LQKENI. This CDR3 has 14 amino acids. CDR3 region: CASSPPALREKAFF. CDR3 bases read: TGTGCCAGCTCACCTCCGGCCCTCAGGGAAAAA.

As to this clone: The read halts 3 residues ahead of the CDR3 end, with the missing end drawn from the germline J gene. The chain combines TRBV10-3 with TRBJ2-7; D perhaps matches TRBD2 (6 bases). This CDR3 is built from 16 residues. V was pared by 0 bases and J by 0 bases, with 12 bases between. Germline V gene data show CDR1 as ENHRY and CDR2 as SYGVKD. CDR3 sequence reads: CAISESWASDSYEQYF. The sequenced CDR3 bases are TGTGCCATCAGTGAGTCTTGGGCTAGCGACTCCTACGAG.